The T cell receptor beta chain described here comes from a study of Graves' ophthalmopathy and Graves' hyperthyroidism. At the level of the study: The stable label applied to hyperthyroidism with no ophthalmopathy within 18 months of follow-up. General study points: Discrimination between ophthalmopathy and stable hyperthyroidism by a 13-signature model showed nearly 90% sensitivity and less than 84% specificity. Most thyroid clonotypes with frequency above 0.001 were detected in blood too.

The length of the CDR3 is 17 residues. V was pared by 2 bases and J by 3 bases, with 18 bases between. The germline V gene has CDR1 SGHRS and CDR2 YFSETQ. The authors amplified TCR beta CDR3 regions from RNA transcripts. After a first-round RT-PCR with HTBI primers, a second-round multiplex PCR was run. From the multiplex PCR reads, TCRdb called clonotypes with MiXCR, one entry per CDR3 protein. The table lists about 600,000 distinct CDR3 sequences, about 40% of them singletons. Thyroid ultrasound, orbital computed tomography, TRAb, serum thyroxine and clinical symptoms formed the basis of diagnosis. Details on this clonotype: Its antigen is unknown.

This sequence was found in an adult man with Graves' hyperthyroidism. V is TRBV5-1 and J is TRBJ2-1; a weak D match, TRBD2 (5 bases). The sequencing input was peripheral blood or thyroid tissue (not recorded which). CDR3 nucleotides: TGCGCCAGCAGCTTTCTACCCCCTCCAGCGGTCTACAATGAGCAGTTCTTC. This sequence encodes CASSFLPPPAVYNEQFF.